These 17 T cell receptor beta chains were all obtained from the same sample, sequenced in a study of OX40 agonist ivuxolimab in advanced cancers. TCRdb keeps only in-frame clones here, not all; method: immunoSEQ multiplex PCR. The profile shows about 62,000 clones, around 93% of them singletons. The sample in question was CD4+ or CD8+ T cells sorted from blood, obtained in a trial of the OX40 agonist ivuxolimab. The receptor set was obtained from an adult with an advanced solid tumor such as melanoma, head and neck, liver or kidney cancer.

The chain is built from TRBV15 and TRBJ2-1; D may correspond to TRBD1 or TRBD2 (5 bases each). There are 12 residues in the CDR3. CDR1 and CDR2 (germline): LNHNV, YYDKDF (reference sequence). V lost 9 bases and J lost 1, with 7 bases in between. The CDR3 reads CATGVSYNEQFF. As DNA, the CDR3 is TGTGCCACGGGGGTATCCTACAATGAGCAGTTCTTC.

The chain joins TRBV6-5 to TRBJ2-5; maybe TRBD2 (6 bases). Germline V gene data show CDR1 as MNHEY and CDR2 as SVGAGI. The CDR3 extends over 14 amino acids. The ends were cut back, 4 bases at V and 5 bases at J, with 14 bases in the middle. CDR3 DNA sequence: TGTGCCAGCAGTTCCCTGGGGGGATATGAGACCCAGTACTTC. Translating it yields CASSSLGGYETQYF.

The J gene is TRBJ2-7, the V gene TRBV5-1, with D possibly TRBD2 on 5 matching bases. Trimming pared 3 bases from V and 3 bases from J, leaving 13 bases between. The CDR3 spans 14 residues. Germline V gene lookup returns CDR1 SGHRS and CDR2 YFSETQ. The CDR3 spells CASSYDPGLYEQYF. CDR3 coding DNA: TGCGCCAGCAGCTATGACCCAGGACTCTACGAGCAGTACTTC.

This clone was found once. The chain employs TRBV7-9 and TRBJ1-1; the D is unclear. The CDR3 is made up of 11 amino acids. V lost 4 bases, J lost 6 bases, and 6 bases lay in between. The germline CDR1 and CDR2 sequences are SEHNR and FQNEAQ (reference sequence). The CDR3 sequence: CASSSTPEAFF. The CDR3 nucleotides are TGTGCCAGCAGCTCAACCCCTGAAGCTTTCTTT.

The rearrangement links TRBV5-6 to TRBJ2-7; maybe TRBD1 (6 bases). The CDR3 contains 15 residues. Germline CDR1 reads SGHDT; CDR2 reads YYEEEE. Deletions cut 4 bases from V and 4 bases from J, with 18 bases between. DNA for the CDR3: TGTGCCAGCAGCGGGGGCAGGTGGGTCTCTTACGAGCAGTACTTC. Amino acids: CASSGGRWVSYEQYF.

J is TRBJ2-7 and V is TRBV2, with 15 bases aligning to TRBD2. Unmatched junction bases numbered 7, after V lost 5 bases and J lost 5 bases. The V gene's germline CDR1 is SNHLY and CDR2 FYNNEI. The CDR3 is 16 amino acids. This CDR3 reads CASSHPGLAGGDEQYF. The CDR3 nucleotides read TGTGCCAGCAGTCATCCGGGACTAGCGGGAGGTGACGAGCAGTACTTC.

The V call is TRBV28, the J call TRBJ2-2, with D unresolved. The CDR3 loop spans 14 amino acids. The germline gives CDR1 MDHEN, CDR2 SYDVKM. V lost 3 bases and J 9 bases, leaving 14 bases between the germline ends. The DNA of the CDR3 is TGTGCCAGCAGTTTGTACACGGGCCCAAGGGAGCTGTTTTTT. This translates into CASSLYTGPRELFF.

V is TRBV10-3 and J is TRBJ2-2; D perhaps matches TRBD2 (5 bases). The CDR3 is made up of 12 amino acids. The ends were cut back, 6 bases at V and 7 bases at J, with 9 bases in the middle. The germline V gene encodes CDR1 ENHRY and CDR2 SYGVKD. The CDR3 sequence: CAIRDRGGELFF. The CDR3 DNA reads TGTGCCATCAGGGATCGGGGCGGGGAGCTGTTTTTT.

The CDR3 loop reads CASSSGTGHEQYF. In nucleotides, the CDR3 is TGTGCCAGCAGCTCCGGGACGGGACACGAGCAGTACTTC. The chain carries TRBV5-6 and TRBJ2-7; D is perhaps TRBD1 or TRBD2 (5 bases each). The CDR3 consists of 13 residues. CDR1 and CDR2 (germline): SGHDT, YYEEEE. The V end lost 3 bases, the J end lost 5 bases, and 12 bases lay between the germline ends. The whole variable domain, filled in from reference TRBV5-6 and TRBJ2-7, reads DAGVTQSPTHLIKTRGQQVTLRCSPKSGHDTVSWYQQALGQGPQFIFQYYEEEERQRGNFPDRFSGHQFPNYSSELNVNALLLGDSALYLCASSSGTGHEQYFGPGTRLTVT.

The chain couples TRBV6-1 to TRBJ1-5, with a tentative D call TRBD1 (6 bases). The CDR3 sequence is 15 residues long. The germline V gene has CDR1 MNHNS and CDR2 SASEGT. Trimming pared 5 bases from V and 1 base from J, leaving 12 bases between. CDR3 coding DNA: TGTGCCAGCAGTCCCACAGGGTCAAGCAATCAGCCCCAGCATTTT. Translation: CASSPTGSSNQPQHF.

In DNA form, the CDR3 reads TGTGCCAGCAGCCGTGACGGAGCTCCCTACGAGCAGTACTTC. Translated, it gives CASSRDGAPYEQYF. The chain combines TRBV27 with TRBJ2-7, with D unresolved. This CDR3 has 14 residues. Looked up from germline, CDR1 is MNHEY and CDR2 is SMNVEV (reference sequence). Trimming pared 6 bases from V and 2 bases from J, leaving 14 bases between.

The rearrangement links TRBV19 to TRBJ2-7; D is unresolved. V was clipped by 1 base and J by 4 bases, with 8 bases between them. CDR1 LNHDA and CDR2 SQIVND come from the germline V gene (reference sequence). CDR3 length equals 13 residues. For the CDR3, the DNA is TGTGCCAGTAGTATAGGGGCTGGGTACGAGCAGTACTTC. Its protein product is CASSIGAGYEQYF.

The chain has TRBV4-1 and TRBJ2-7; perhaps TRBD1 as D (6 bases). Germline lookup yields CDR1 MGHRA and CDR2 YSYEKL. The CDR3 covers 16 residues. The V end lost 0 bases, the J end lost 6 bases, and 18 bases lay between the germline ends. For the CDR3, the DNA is TGCGCCAGCAGCCAAGATCAAGACAGGACTGTTGGCGAGCAGTACTTC. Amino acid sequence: CASSQDQDRTVGEQYF.

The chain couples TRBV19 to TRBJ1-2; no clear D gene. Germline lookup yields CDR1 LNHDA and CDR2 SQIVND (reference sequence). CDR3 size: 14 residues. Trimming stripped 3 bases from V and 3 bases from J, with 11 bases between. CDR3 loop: CASSIRSLHYGYTF. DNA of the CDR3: TGTGCCAGTAGTATCCGGTCTCTCCACTATGGCTACACCTTC.

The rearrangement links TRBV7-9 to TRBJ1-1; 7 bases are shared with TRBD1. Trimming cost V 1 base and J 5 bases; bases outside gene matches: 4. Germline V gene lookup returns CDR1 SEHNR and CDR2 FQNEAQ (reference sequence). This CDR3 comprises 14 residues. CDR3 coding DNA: TGTGCCAGCAGCTTAGTGACAGGGAGAACTGAAGCTTTCTTT. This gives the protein CASSLVTGRTEAFF.

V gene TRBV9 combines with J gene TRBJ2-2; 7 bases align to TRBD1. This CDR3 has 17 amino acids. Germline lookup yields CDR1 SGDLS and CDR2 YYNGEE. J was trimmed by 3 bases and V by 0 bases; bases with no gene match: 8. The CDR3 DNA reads TGTGCCAGCAGCGTAGGGGTAGAGCAGGGGGACACCGGGGAGCTGTTTTTT. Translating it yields CASSVGVEQGDTGELFF. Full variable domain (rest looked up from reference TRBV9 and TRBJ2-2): DSGVTQTPKHLITATGQRVTLRCSPRSGDLSVYWYQQSLDQGLQFLIQYYNGEERAKGNILERFSAQQFPDLHSELNLSSLELGDSALYFCASSVGVEQGDTGELFFGEGSRLTVL.

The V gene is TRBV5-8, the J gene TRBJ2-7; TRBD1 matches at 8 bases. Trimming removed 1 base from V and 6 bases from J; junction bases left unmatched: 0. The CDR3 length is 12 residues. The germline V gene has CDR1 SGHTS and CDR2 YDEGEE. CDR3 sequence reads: CASSLTGGEQYF. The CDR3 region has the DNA TGTGCCAGCAGCTTGACAGGGGGCGAGCAGTACTTC.